Detailed here is one T cell receptor (beta chain). This table comes from immunoSEQ multiplex PCR, and its TCRdb copy is limited to in-frame clones, with some not included. The sample records about 34,000 clones, approximately 90% being singletons. This specimen belongs to a study of T cell changes during pregnancy in multiple sclerosis. Looked up from germline, CDR1 is SGHTA and CDR2 is FQGNSA. This CDR3 has 16 residues. With V trimmed by 6 bases and J by 5 bases, 10 bases remained unmatched. The rearrangement uses TRBV7-2 and TRBJ1-5; 10 positions agree with TRBD1. The TCR originated in a female donor in good health, enrolled as a control in a pregnancy study. Sequences were derived from peripheral blood, sampled in the second trimester of pregnancy. This CDR3 reads CASRETGTGEDQPQHF. In DNA form, the CDR3 reads TGTGCCAGCAGAGAAACCGGGACAGGGGAGGATCAGCCCCAGCATTTT.